One and the same sample provided the 5 T cell receptor beta chains below, sequenced in a study of blood T cell repertoires in COVID-19. Some clones are missing from TCRdb's copy, which holds only in-frame ones; the method was immunoSEQ multiplex PCR. The sample has roughly 43,000 clones, 69% seen once. The sequencing input was peripheral blood. The receptors were gathered from an elderly man with acute or convalescent COVID-19.

The chain joins TRBV6-5 to TRBJ2-6, with TRBD2 as a possible D gene (6 bases). Germline V gene lookup returns CDR1 MNHEY and CDR2 SVGAGI. The V end was cut by 6 bases, the J end by 2 bases, with 8 bases between. This CDR3 contains 14 residues. CDR3 amino acids: CASRWGAGANVLTF. The CDR3 DNA sequence: TGTGCCAGCAGGTGGGGGGCTGGGGCCAACGTCCTGACTTTC.

DNA for the CDR3: TGTGCCAGCAGCCCCGCGGGTGCCGGCATAAATTCACCCCTCCACTTT. Protein sequence: CASSPAGAGINSPLHF. V gene TRBV11-2 combines with J gene TRBJ1-6, with D hard to call. Trimming took 5 bases from V and 7 from J, leaving 18 bases between them. CDR1 and CDR2 from the germline V gene are SGHAT and FQNNGV. The CDR3 has 16 amino acids. Full variable domain (outside the CDR3, taken from reference TRBV11-2 and TRBJ1-6): EAGVAQSPRYKIIEKRQSVAFWCNPISGHATLYWYQQILGQGPKLLIQFQNNGVVDDSQLPKDRFSAERLKGVDSTLKIQPAKLEDSAVYLCASSPAGAGINSPLHFGNGTRLTVT.

In its sample, this clone was seen a few times. The chain couples TRBV6-1 to TRBJ1-1; 7 bases agree with TRBD1. Trimming took 2 bases from V and 2 from J; bases not matched to a gene: 2. Germline V lookup: CDR1 MNHNS, CDR2 SASEGT. This CDR3 region has 14 residues. The CDR3 protein is CASSETGDNTEAFF. The CDR3 nucleotides are TGTGCCAGCAGTGAAACAGGGGATAACACTGAAGCTTTCTTT.

This rearrangement joins TRBV27 to TRBJ1-2, with 9 positions matching TRBD1. J was trimmed by 8 bases and V by 4 bases; bases with no gene match: 14. CDR1 is MNHEY, CDR2 SMNVEV, per germline (reference sequence). The CDR3 runs to 16 residues. This chain's CDR3 is CASSSNAGTGSRGYTF. The CDR3, as DNA: TGTGCCAGCAGTTCCAACGCCGGGACAGGGTCTCGGGGCTACACCTTC.

For the CDR3, the DNA is TGCGCCAGCAGCTTGGGGCCTGGCGGACAGAGGAACACCGGGGAGCTGTTTTTT. It translates to CASSLGPGGQRNTGELFF. V and J are TRBV5-1 and TRBJ2-2; tentatively, D is TRBD1 (6 bases). The CDR3 loop spans 18 amino acids. Germline V gene lookup returns CDR1 SGHRS and CDR2 YFSETQ. V lost 0 bases and J lost 1, with 16 bases in between. Full variable domain (remainder filled in from reference TRBV5-1 and TRBJ2-2): KAGVTQTPRYLIKTRGQQVTLSCSPISGHRSVSWYQQTPGQGLQFLFEYFSETQRNKGNFPGRFSGRQFSNSRSEMNVSTLELGDSALYLCASSLGPGGQRNTGELFFGEGSRLTVL.